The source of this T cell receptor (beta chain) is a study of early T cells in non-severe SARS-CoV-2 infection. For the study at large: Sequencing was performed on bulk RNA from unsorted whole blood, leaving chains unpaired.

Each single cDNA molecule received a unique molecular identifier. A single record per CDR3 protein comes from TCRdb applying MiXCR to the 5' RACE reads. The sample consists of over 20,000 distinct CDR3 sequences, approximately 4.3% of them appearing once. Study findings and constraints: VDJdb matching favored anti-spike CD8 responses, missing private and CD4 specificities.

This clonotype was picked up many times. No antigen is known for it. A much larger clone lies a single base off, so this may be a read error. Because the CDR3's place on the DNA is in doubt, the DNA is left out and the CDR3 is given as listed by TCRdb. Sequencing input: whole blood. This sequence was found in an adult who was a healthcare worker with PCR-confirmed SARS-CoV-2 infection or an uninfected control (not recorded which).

The CDR3 reads CASSFGQGAVFF. This chain joins TRBV5-6 and TRBJ1-1; the table assigns TRBD1, which was not confirmed against the DNA. The CDR3 sequence runs 12 residues, both termini included. Germline loops: CDR1 SGHDT, CDR2 YYEEEE.